This T cell receptor beta chain was documented in a study of T cells in Graves' hyperthyroidism and ophthalmopathy. Diagnoses rested on clinical symptoms, serum thyroxine and TRAb, thyroid ultrasound and orbital computed tomography. In this sample, this clonotype turned up many times. Trimming removed 5 bases from V and 0 bases from J, with 7 bases in between. Per germline, CDR1 MNHEY and CDR2 SMNVEV (reference sequence). The CDR3 has 14 residues. Template material for amplifying TCR beta CDR3 regions consisted of RNA transcripts. The TCR CDR3 was amplified in a first-round RT-PCR using the HTBI primer set. Each CDR3 protein gets one entry after TCRdb re-called the multiplex PCR reads with MiXCR. The sample includes some 500,000 distinct CDR3 sequences, roughly a sixth seen only once; the top ten take around 28%.

This rearrangement joins TRBV27 to TRBJ1-4; D is ambiguous. This receptor was identified in a woman aged 25 to 45 with Graves' ophthalmopathy. Sample: blood. The CDR3 protein is CASSRVATNEKLFF. Written as DNA, the CDR3 is TGTGCCAGCAGTCGTGTTGCAACTAATGAAAAACTGTTTTTT.